Listed below are T cell receptor beta chains from one sample, sequenced in a study of CD8 T cells in Susac syndrome. A single record per CDR3 protein comes from TCRdb applying MiXCR to the immunoSEQ multiplex PCR reads. Among fewer than 200,000 distinct CDR3 sequences listed, just under 95% were seen once. Material: CD4+ T cells from PBMCs. These receptors were collected from a human donor in good health. The CDR3 runs from the conserved cysteine through the conserved F or W. Each record gives: D gene, J gene, V gene, CDR3 DNA, CDR3 protein. The D gene is left open where the match is weak.

TRBD2 | TRBJ2-1 | TRBV29-1 | TGCAGCGTGAAGTCAGCGGGGTCCTCCTACAATGAGCAGTTCTTC | CSVKSAGSSYNEQFF
TRBD1 | TRBJ2-7 | TRBV18 | TGTGCCAGCTCACCTCGGGACAGCTCCGAGCAGTACTTC | CASSPRDSSEQYF
TRBD1 | TRBJ2-5 | TRBV6-2/TRBV6-3 | TGTGCCAGCACCCTACCCCCGGGACAGGGGAAGACCCAGTACTTC | CASTLPPGQGKTQYF
. | TRBJ2-1 | TRBV30 | TGTGCCTGGAGTATAGGACTCGCCAATGAGCAGTTCTTC | CAWSIGLANEQFF
. | TRBJ2-2 | TRBV28 | TGTGCCAGCAGTTTATCGACCAGGGAGCTGTTTTTT | CASSLSTRELFF
. | TRBJ2-1 | TRBV29-1 | TGCAGCGTTGAACTAATAGCTCGTACGAATGAGCAGTTCTTC | CSVELIARTNEQFF
. | TRBJ2-1 | TRBV25-1 | TGTGCCAGCAGTGAACAGGAGAATGAGCAGTTCTTC | CASSEQENEQFF
. | TRBJ2-6 | TRBV30 | TGTGCCTGCAAACAGGGACTAACTGGGGCCAACGTCCTGACTTTC | CACKQGLTGANVLTF
TRBD2 | TRBJ2-3 | TRBV7-2 | TGTGCCAGCAGCCCCGAAGCAGGGAGGGCAGATACGCAGTATTTT | CASSPEAGRADTQYF
TRBD1 | TRBJ2-2 | TRBV19 | TGTGCCAGCCTCGACAGGGGGGTTGATAGGGAGCTGTTTTTT | CASLDRGVDRELFF
. | TRBJ2-1 | TRBV20-1 | TGCAGTGCCTTTGGGGACAACAACAATGAGCAGTTCTTC | CSAFGDNNNEQFF
. | TRBJ2-7 | TRBV15 | TGTGCCACCAGCAGAGATCTTGCATCCGAGCAGTACTTC | CATSRDLASEQYF
. | TRBJ2-7 | TRBV19 | TGTGCCAGTAGTATGTCTCACCAAGGGGAGCAGTACTTC | CASSMSHQGEQYF